The 17 T cell receptor beta chains below come from one sample, sequenced in a study of sequential checkpoint blockade in melanoma. Treatment described: randomized to nivolumab then ipilimumab (arm A) or the reverse (arm B). Clones were read by immunoSEQ multiplex PCR, and TCRdb kept only the in-frame ones, dropping some. The profile shows 1,500 to 2,000 clones, around 25% of them singletons. Sequencing was performed on tumor tissue (inferred from file names), taken from a patient given nivolumab and ipilimumab in sequence. All receptors come from a human donor with melanoma.

This clone has more than one count but fewer than ten. The CDR3 DNA reads TGTGCCAGCAGCCGTCACATTGACAGACTGAACACCGGGGAGCTGTTTTTT. It is translated as CASSRHIDRLNTGELFF. The chain recombines TRBV7-5 with TRBJ2-2; TRBD1, the table's D call, was not compared with the DNA. TRBV7-5 is a pseudogene. The CDR3 has 17 residues.

V usage is TRBV11-1 and J usage is TRBJ2-7; 7 bases are a match to TRBD1. Germline CDR1 is SGHAT and CDR2 is FQDESV (reference sequence). Trimming removed 5 bases from V and 4 bases from J; junction bases left unmatched: 11. The CDR3 totals 15 residues. CDR3 amino acids: CASSPDRVLGYEQYF. The CDR3 bases are TGTGCCAGCAGCCCAGACAGGGTCTTAGGGTACGAGCAGTACTTC.

The chain employs TRBV5-1 and TRBJ1-1; 9 bases are a match to TRBD1. CDR3 size: 17 residues. V was clipped by 4 bases and J by 5 bases; unmatched bases: 15. Germline CDR1 SGHRS, CDR2 YFSETQ. CDR3 nucleotides: TGCGCCAGCAGCCAAACCAAAACAGGGGGCGGAAGAACTGAAGCTTTCTTT. Its translation is CASSQTKTGGGRTEAFF. Variable domain in full (rest from reference TRBV5-1 and TRBJ1-1): KAGVTQTPRYLIKTRGQQVTLSCSPISGHRSVSWYQQTPGQGLQFLFEYFSETQRNKGNFPGRFSGRQFSNSRSEMNVSTLELGDSALYLCASSQTKTGGGRTEAFFGQGTRLTVV.

The chain couples TRBV19 to TRBJ1-3; TRBD1 matches 7 bases. The germline V gene encodes CDR1 LNHDA and CDR2 SQIVND (reference sequence). V lost 5 bases and J lost 1; bases outside the gene matches: 8. CDR3 length: 16 residues. The CDR3 DNA sequence: TGTGCCAGTAGTCAAAGGACAGGAACGTCTGGAAACACCATATATTTT. Translating gives CASSQRTGTSGNTIYF.

The chain uses TRBV29-1 and TRBJ1-1; D might be TRBD1 (6 bases). Germline V gives CDR1 SQVTM, CDR2 ANQGSEA. The CDR3 has 11 amino acids. V was pared by 3 bases and J by 4 bases, with 6 bases between. In DNA, the CDR3 is TGCAGCGTTGACAGGGGCACTGAAGCTTTCTTT. Translation gives CSVDRGTEAFF.

The chain carries TRBV23-1 and TRBJ1-4; no reliable D call. TRBV23-1 is an ORF, and what it does is uncertain. Trimming took 6 bases from V and 7 from J, leaving 15 bases between them. The CDR3 runs 14 residues. As DNA, the CDR3 is TGCGCCAGCAGCCAAGATGTAGCAGCTGAAAAACTGTTTTTT. Amino acids: CASSQDVAAEKLFF.

The V and J genes are TRBV11-3 and TRBJ2-5; 8 bases match TRBD1. The CDR3 runs 15 residues. CDR1 and CDR2 (germline): SGHNT, YENEEA. V gave up 5 bases and J gave up 4 bases; unmatched junction bases: 9. CDR3 sequence: CASSPGTGQRETQYF. CDR3 nucleotide sequence: TGTGCCAGCAGCCCCGGGACAGGACAGCGAGAGACCCAGTACTTC.

The rearrangement uses TRBV18 and TRBJ2-4; 7 bases map to TRBD1. V gave up 3 bases and J gave up 11 bases; unmatched junction bases: 13. In germline, CDR1 is KGHSH, CDR2 LQKENI. This CDR3 region has 15 residues. The CDR3 DNA is TGTGCCAGCTCACCCAACCCGGTCACAGGGGATTTTCAGTACTTC. Protein product: CASSPNPVTGDFQYF.

This chain's CDR3 is CASSLDRTGMNTEAFF. The DNA for the CDR3 is TGCGCCAGCAGCCTGGACAGAACGGGGATGAACACTGAAGCTTTCTTT. The rearrangement links TRBV5-1 to TRBJ1-1, with D perhaps matching TRBD1 (6 bases). The V end lost 4 bases, the J end lost 0 bases, and 16 bases lay between the germline ends. Germline V CDR1 and CDR2: SGHRS, YFSETQ. This CDR3 comprises 16 residues.

The V gene is TRBV10-3, the J gene TRBJ2-7; D perhaps matches TRBD2 (6 bases). Germline-derived CDR1 and CDR2 are ENHRY and SYGVKD. Trimming removed 2 bases from V and 6 bases from J, with 11 bases in between. CDR3 size: 13 residues. CDR3 DNA sequence: TGTGCCATCAGTGAGCGGGGAGGAGGCGAGCAGTACTTC. Amino acid sequence: CAISERGGGEQYF.

By frequency in the sample, this clone is medium-sized (0.01 to 0.1%). The chain links TRBV23-1 to TRBJ2-7, with D perhaps matching TRBD1 (6 bases). TRBV23-1 is an open reading frame whose function is uncertain. Trimming left V 6 bases short and J 4 bases short, with 13 bases between. The CDR3 has 13 residues. This CDR3 reads CASSLDRLYEQYF. The CDR3 region has the DNA TGCGCCAGCAGCTTAGACAGGTTATACGAGCAGTACTTC.

This clone was detected only a few times. This rearrangement joins TRBV10-3 to TRBJ2-2; 7 nucleotides match TRBD2. Germline trimming cut 2 bases from V and 4 bases from J; bases unmatched to any gene: 4. The CDR3 is made up of 15 amino acids. Germline-derived CDR1 and CDR2 are ENHRY and SYGVKD. The CDR3 reads CAISENQRGTGELFF. The CDR3 bases are TGTGCCATCAGTGAGAACCAGCGGGGCACCGGGGAGCTGTTTTTT.

CDR3 sequence reads: CASSSRGGMANYGYTF. Written as DNA, the CDR3 is TGTGCCAGCAGCTCACGGGGGGGCATGGCTAACTATGGCTACACCTTC. This sequence joins TRBV9 and TRBJ1-2, with D perhaps TRBD1 (6 bases). Trimming stripped 4 bases from V and 0 bases from J, with 16 bases between. Germline CDR1 reads SGDLS; CDR2 reads YYNGEE. The CDR3 consists of 16 residues.

This sequence joins TRBV25-1 and TRBJ1-1; the D gene is possibly TRBD1 (6 bases). Looked up from germline, CDR1 is MGHDK and CDR2 is SYGVNS. The CDR3 has 15 amino acids. The V gene lost 4 bases and the J gene lost 1 base, with 13 bases spanning the gap. In nucleotides, the CDR3 is TGTGCCAGCAGTGGTTCGAAGGGGGGGAACACTGAAGCTTTCTTT. Residues: CASSGSKGGNTEAFF.

This clone ranks as medium-sized. The chain recombines TRBV11-3 with TRBJ1-2; TRBD1 agrees at 9 bases. The CDR3 extends over 16 amino acids. The ends lost 5 bases at V and 2 bases at J; junction bases unmatched: 9. The germline gives CDR1 SGHNT, CDR2 YENEEA. The CDR3 sequence is CASSLPFGTGNYGYTF. CDR3 sequence (DNA): TGTGCCAGCAGCCTCCCTTTCGGGACAGGGAACTATGGCTACACCTTC.

This clone was counted between two and nine times. CDR3 sequence (DNA): TGTGCCAGCACGGGGCAATTCGTTGAAAAACTGTTTTTT. It specifies CASTGQFVEKLFF. The genes are TRBV28 and TRBJ1-4, with D perhaps TRBD1 (5 bases). Trimming took off 7 bases at V and 7 bases at J, with 13 bases between the two ends. This CDR3 contains 13 residues. The germline CDR1 and CDR2 sequences are MDHEN and SYDVKM.

The rearrangement uses TRBV7-2 and TRBJ2-3; 14 nucleotides agree with TRBD2. Germline CDR1 reads SGHTA; CDR2 reads FQGNSA. After removal of 6 bases from V and 1 base from J, the junction contained 3 bases not matched to a gene. The CDR3 runs to 16 residues. CDR3 bases: TGTGCCAGCAGGACTAGCGGGGGGGCGGGCACAGATACGCAGTATTTT. This sequence encodes CASRTSGGAGTDTQYF.